Following are 9 T cell receptor beta chains from one sample sequenced in a study of blood T cell repertoires in COVID-19. The method was immunoSEQ multiplex PCR; TCRdb's version includes in-frame clones alone and lacks a portion of them. Found here are fewer than 600,000 clones, 89% of them singletons; the top ten hold around 0.92%. Material for sequencing was peripheral blood. The receptors originated from a man between 18 and 35 years old with COVID-19, enrolled during active disease.

The chain is built from TRBV19 and TRBJ2-6; the match to TRBD1 covers 11 bases. V lost 6 bases, J lost 1 base, and 5 bases stayed unmatched. This CDR3 has 17 amino acids. Germline CDR1 reads LNHDA; CDR2 reads SQIVND (reference sequence). Written as DNA, the CDR3 is TGTGCCAGTAGGAAGGACAGGGGGCGTTCTGGGGCCAACGTCCTGACTTTC. It codes for CASRKDRGRSGANVLTF.

In this sample, this clone turned up a few times. V gene TRBV3-1 (or the pseudogene TRBV3-2) combines with J gene TRBJ1-3, with D tentatively TRBD1 (6 bases). CDR3 size: 16 residues. The germline CDR1 and CDR2 sequences are LGHDT and YNNKEL (reference sequence). With 6 bases removed from V and 2 bases from J, the gap between germline ends came to 17 bases. CDR3 sequence (DNA): TGTGCCAGCAGTCAATCCGGATCAGGGGCTGGAAACACCATATATTTT. Encoded protein: CASSQSGSGAGNTIYF.

A single count supports this clone. The chain employs TRBV5-1 and TRBJ2-7; 8 nucleotides align to TRBD1. Per germline, CDR1 SGHRS and CDR2 YFSETQ. The CDR3 extends over 14 amino acids. The J segment lost 5 bases and the V segment lost 4 bases, leaving 8 bases of the junction unmatched. The chain's CDR3 is CASSTATGANEQYF. The CDR3 coding sequence is TGCGCCAGCAGCACAGCGACAGGGGCCAACGAGCAGTACTTC. Complete variable domain (other parts from reference TRBV5-1 and TRBJ2-7): KAGVTQTPRYLIKTRGQQVTLSCSPISGHRSVSWYQQTPGQGLQFLFEYFSETQRNKGNFPGRFSGRQFSNSRSEMNVSTLELGDSALYLCASSTATGANEQYFGPGTRLTVT.

The rearrangement uses TRBV2 and TRBJ2-5; D is possibly TRBD2 (6 bases). Germline CDR1 reads SNHLY; CDR2 reads FYNNEI. The CDR3 spans 13 residues. Trimming pared 4 bases from V and 5 bases from J, leaving 11 bases between. The CDR3 bases are TGTGCCAGCAGTGTGGGACGGGAGGAGACCCAGTACTTC. Translation: CASSVGREETQYF.

This clone appeared a single time. The genes are TRBV3-1 (or the pseudogene TRBV3-2) and TRBJ2-3; 7 bases match TRBD2. Germline CDR1 and CDR2: LGHDT and YNNKEL (reference sequence). The CDR3 is 18 amino acids. Trimming at V came to 0 bases and at J to 0 bases, leaving 9 bases not matched to a gene. The chain's CDR3 is CASSQDLTSLSSTDTQYF. CDR3 sequence (DNA): TGTGCCAGCAGCCAAGATTTGACTAGCCTTTCTAGCACAGATACGCAGTATTTT.

V gene TRBV4-2 combines with J gene TRBJ2-1, with 9 bases fitting TRBD2. V dropped 4 bases and J dropped 9; count of bases not matched to a gene: 16. The CDR3 loop spans 17 amino acids. Germline CDR1 reads LGHNA; CDR2 reads YNFKEQ. Here the CDR3 reads CASSPKLSTRGGVEQFF. CDR3 nucleotides: TGTGCCAGCAGCCCCAAATTGTCAACGCGGGGGGGTGTTGAGCAGTTCTTC.

The rearrangement joins TRBV19 to TRBJ2-1, with 7 nucleotides matching TRBD2. The germline V gene has CDR1 LNHDA and CDR2 SQIVND (reference sequence). V dropped 4 bases and J dropped 7; count of bases not matched to a gene: 4. CDR3 length equals 13 residues. CDR3: CASSSKLANEQFF. The CDR3 bases are TGTGCCAGTAGTAGCAAACTAGCGAATGAGCAGTTCTTC.

The chain has TRBV20-1 and TRBJ1-2; no clear D. This CDR3 comprises 11 residues. CDR1 DFQATT and CDR2 SNEGSKA come from the germline V gene (reference sequence). Between the trimmed V and J ends, which lost 4 bases and 8 bases, there was a span of 11 bases. The DNA for the CDR3 is TGCAGTGCTAATCCGTGGGAGGGCTACACCTTC. It encodes CSANPWEGYTF.

The rearrangement links TRBV9 to TRBJ2-1; 11 bases agree with TRBD2. CDR1 SGDLS and CDR2 YYNGEE come from the germline V gene. The CDR3 sequence is 15 residues long. Trimming at V came to 1 base and at J to 6 bases, leaving 3 bases not matched to a gene. CDR3 coding DNA: TGTGCCAGCAGCGTAAGGGGACTAGCGGTCAATGAGCAGTTCTTC. It specifies CASSVRGLAVNEQFF.